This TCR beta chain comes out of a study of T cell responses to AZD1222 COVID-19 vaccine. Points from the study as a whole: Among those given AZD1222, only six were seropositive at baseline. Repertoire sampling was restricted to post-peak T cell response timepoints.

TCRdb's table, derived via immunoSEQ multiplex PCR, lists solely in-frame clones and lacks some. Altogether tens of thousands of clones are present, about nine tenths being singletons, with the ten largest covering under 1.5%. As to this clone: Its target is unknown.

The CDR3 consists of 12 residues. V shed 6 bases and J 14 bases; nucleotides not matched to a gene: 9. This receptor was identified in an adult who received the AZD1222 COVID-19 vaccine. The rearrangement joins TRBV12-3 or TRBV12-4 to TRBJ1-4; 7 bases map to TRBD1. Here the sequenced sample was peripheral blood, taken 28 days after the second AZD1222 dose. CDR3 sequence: CASSPRGLELFF. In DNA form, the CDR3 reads TGTGCCAGCAGCCCGAGGGGGCTAGAGCTGTTTTTT.